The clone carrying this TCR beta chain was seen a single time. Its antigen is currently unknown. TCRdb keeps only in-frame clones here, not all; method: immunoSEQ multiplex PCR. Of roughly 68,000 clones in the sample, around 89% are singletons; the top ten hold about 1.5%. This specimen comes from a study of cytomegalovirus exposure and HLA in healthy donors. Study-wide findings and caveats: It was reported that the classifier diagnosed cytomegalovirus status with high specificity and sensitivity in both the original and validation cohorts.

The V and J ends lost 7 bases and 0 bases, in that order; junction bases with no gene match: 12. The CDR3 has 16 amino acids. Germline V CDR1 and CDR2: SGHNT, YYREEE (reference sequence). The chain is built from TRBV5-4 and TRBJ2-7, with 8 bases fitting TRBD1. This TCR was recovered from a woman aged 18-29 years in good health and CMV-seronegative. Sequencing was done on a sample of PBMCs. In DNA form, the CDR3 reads TGTGCCAGCCGCATCGGGACAGGTTCTAGCTCCTACGAGCAGTACTTC. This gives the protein CASRIGTGSSSYEQYF.